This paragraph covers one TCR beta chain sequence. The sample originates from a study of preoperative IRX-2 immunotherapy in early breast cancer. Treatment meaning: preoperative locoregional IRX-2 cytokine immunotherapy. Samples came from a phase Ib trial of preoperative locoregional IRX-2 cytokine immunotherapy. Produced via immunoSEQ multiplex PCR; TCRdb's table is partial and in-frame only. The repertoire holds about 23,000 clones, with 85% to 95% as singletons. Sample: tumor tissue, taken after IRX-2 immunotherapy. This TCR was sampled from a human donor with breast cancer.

CDR3 sequence reads: CASSPTPSQVSYTEAFF. The CDR3 DNA follows: TGTGCCAGCAGTCCTACACCTTCACAGGTATCCTACACTGAAGCTTTCTTT. The chain links TRBV27 to TRBJ1-1; D might be TRBD1 (5 bases). There are 17 residues in the CDR3. The V and J ends lost 5 bases and 3 bases respectively, with 22 bases between them. Looked up from germline, CDR1 is MNHEY and CDR2 is SMNVEV (reference sequence).